This TCR beta chain emerged from a study of T cell responses to AZD1222 COVID-19 vaccine. Sequenced by immunoSEQ multiplex PCR; TCRdb stores in-frame clones only, minus some. This sample has about 150,000 clones, with approximately 90% found just once. With respect to this clone: Its specificity is unknown.

Overall study findings and caveats: Clonal diversity was possibly underestimated; the donors were predominantly white British and more often female. Seropositive at baseline were only a handful of AZD1222 recipients. As reported, nearly half of all spike-specific TCRs target variant regions that are unmutated.

This CDR3 spans 17 amino acids. Trimming at V came to 4 bases and at J to 3 bases, leaving 11 bases not matched to a gene. The germline V gene encodes CDR1 MGHRA and CDR2 YSYEKL. The sequences come from peripheral blood, collected on day 0 of AZD1222 vaccination. The V gene is TRBV4-1, the J gene TRBJ1-2; 10 bases agree with TRBD1. This receptor was identified in an adult in good health. CDR3 sequence reads: CASSPRDRGLIYYGYTF. The CDR3 nucleotides read TGCGCCAGCAGCCCCCGGGACAGGGGATTGATATACTATGGCTACACCTTC.